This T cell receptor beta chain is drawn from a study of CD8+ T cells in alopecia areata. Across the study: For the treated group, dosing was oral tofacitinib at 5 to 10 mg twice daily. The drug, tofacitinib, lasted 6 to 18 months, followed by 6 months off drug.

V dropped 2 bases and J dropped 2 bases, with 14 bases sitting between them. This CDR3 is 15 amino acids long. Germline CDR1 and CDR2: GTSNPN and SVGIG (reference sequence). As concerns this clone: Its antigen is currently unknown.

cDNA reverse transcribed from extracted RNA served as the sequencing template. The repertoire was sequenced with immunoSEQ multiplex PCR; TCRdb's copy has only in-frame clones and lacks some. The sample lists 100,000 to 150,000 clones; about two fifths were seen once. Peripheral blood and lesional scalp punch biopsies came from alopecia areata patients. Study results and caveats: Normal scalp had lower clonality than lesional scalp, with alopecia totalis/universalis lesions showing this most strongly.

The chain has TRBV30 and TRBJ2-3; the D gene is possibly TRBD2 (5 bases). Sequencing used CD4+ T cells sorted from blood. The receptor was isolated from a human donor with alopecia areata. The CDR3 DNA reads TGTGCCTGGAGTCCCAGAGGGCTGTTCACAGATACGCAGTATTTT. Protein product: CAWSPRGLFTDTQYF.